This T cell receptor (beta chain) was retrieved from a study of technical replicates of blood from a handful of donors listed by TCRdb under 2017. A remark on this clone: No cognate antigen has been identified for it. It has no much larger one-base neighbor in the sample; base qualities were not kept.

The CDR3 measures 16 amino acids from cysteine to phenylalanine. The entry retains the CDR3 DNA only, 48 bases that are in frame from base 1. The germline V gene sets CDR1 to SGHTA and CDR2 to FQGNSA. V loses 6 bases of germline sequence and J loses 2 bases, and the interval between the two ends is 18 bases. Receptor libraries were prepared by the immunoSEQ multiplex PCR assay. Not all clones reach the TCRdb copy of this immuneACCESS table, which keeps in-frame sequences only. Checked studies attribute under half of the gap to unresolved V genes and leave the rest unexplained. This sample has about 70,000 clones in its table, and almost 99% of those were observed once. Approximately 0.21% of the sample rests with the top ten.

The chain is encoded by TRBV7-2 joined to TRBJ2-3; TRBD2 is a possible D gene, resting on 6 matching bases. Sequencing was done on a sample of T cells isolated from PBMCs. The origin of this receptor is a human donor in good health. Here is the DNA: TGTGCCAGCAGGGAAGGCCTTAGCGGTTTCACAGATACGCAGTATTTT. This yields the protein CASREGLSGFTDTQYF.